This TCR beta chain was retrieved from a study of T-cell memory formation after mild COVID-19. Overall study context: Each donor largely had its own TCR clusters.

TCRdb analysed the 5' RACE reads with MiXCR anew, one entry per CDR3 protein. Of about 620,000 distinct CDR3 sequences in the sample, roughly 18% were seen once. Study-level points and caveats: Second-wave clones peaking on day 37 lacked confirmed SARS-CoV-2 specificity.

The V end lost 4 bases, the J end lost 6 bases, and 20 bases lay between the germline ends. CDR1 LGHNA and CDR2 YNFKEQ come from the germline V gene. The CDR3 has 16 residues. Note on this clonotype: Antigen unknown.

The sample was PBMCs or a T cell subset sorted from them (not recorded which). This sequence joins TRBV4-2 and TRBJ2-3; D is possibly TRBD1 or TRBD2 (7 bases each). The TCR sequence derives from an adult woman who had mild COVID-19 (a few samples of this study predate the infection). Cell type and time point are not known. The CDR3 DNA reads TGTGCCAGCAGCCGACTTCAGGGGGGGCCTGGGGATACGCAGTATTTT. Its protein product is CASSRLQGGPGDTQYF.